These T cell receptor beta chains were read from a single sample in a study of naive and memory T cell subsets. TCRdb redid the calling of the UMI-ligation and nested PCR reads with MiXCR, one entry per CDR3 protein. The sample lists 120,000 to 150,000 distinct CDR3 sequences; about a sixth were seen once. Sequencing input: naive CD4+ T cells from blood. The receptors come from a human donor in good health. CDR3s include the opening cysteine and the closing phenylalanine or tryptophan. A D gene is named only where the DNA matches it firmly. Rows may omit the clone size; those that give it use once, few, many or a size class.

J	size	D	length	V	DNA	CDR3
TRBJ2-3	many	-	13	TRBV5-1	TGTGCCAGCAGCTTAGACGGCACAGATACGCAGTATTTT	CASSLDGTDTQYF
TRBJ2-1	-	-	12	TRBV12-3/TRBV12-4	TGTGCCAGCAGTTTAGTGAGACATGAGCAGTTCTTC	CASSLVRHEQFF
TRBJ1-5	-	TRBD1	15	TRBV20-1	TGCAGTGCGGGGGGGGACAGGATGGGCAATCAGCCCCAGCATTTT	CSAGGDRMGNQPQHF
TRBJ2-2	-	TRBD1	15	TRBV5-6	TGTGCCAGCCGAGGGACAGGCTCAGCGGACGGGGAGCTGTTTTTT	CASRGTGSADGELFF
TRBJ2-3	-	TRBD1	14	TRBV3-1	TGTGCCAGCAGCCAGGGACAGGGGGCAGATACGCAGTATTTT	CASSQGQGADTQYF
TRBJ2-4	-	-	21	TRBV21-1	TGTGCCAGCAGCAAATGGGAGCGGTACAGGGAGCCTACGTTAGCCAAAAACATTCAGTACTTC	CASSKWERYREPTLAKNIQYF
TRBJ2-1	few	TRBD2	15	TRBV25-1	TGTGCCAGCAGTGGACTAGCGGGAGGGCCCAATGAGCAGTTCTTC	CASSGLAGGPNEQFF
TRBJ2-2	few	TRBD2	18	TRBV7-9	TGTGCCAGCAGCTTAGTGTCCGGGACTAGCGTTAACACCGGGGAGCTGTTTTTT	CASSLVSGTSVNTGELFF
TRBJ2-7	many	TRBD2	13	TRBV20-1	TGCAGTGCTAGACTAGCGGGACTCTACGAGCAGTACTTC	CSARLAGLYEQYF
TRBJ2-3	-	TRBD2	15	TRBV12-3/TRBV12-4	TGTGCCAGCATCCTTGGACTAGCGGGACCTGATACGCAGTATTTT	CASILGLAGPDTQYF
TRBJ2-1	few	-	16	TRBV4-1	TGCGCCAGCAGCCAAGAGCTACGAGCGTATAACAATGAGCAGTTCTTC	CASSQELRAYNNEQFF
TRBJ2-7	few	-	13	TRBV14	TGTGCCAGCAGCCAACACCTCGGAGGCGAGCAGTACTTC	CASSQHLGGEQYF
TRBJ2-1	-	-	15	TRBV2	TGTGCCAGCAGTGAATTCTGGACGGATAGCGGTGAGCAGTTCTTC	CASSEFWTDSGEQFF
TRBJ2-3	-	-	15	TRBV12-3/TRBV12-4	TGTGCCAGCAGTTCTCTAGGGTCAGACACAGATACGCAGTATTTT	CASSSLGSDTDTQYF
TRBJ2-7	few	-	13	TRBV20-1	TGCAGTGCTAGTCCGGGGTACCACTACGAGCAGTACTTC	CSASPGYHYEQYF
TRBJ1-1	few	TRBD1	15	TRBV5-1	TGCGCCAGCAGCCAATCTTGGAACAGGGGCCCTGAAGCTTTCTTT	CASSQSWNRGPEAFF
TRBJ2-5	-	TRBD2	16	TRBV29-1	TGCAGCGTTGGGGGACTAGCGGGAGGGGGTCAAGAGACCCAGTACTTC	CSVGGLAGGGQETQYF
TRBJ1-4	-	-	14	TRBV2	TGTGCCAGCAGTGCGGGACGCGGGGGGCAAAAACTGTTTTTT	CASSAGRGGQKLFF
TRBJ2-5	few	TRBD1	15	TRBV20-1	TGCAGTGCTAGAGACGTCCAGGGGGTTTGGGAGACCCAGTACTTC	CSARDVQGVWETQYF
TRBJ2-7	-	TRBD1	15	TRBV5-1	TGCGCCAGCAGCCAGGACAGGGGTCGTAAAGACGAGCAGTACTTC	CASSQDRGRKDEQYF
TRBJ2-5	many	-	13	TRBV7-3	TGTGCCAGCAGCCCCCGGGGTGGAGAGACCCAGTACTTC	CASSPRGGETQYF
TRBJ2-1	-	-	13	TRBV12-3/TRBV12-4	TGTGCCAGCACCCGGGGCTCCTACAATGAGCAGTTCTTC	CASTRGSYNEQFF
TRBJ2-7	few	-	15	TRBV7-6	TGTGCCAGCAGCTCCTGCGCAGGGGAATTGTGCGAGCAGTACTTC	CASSSCAGELCEQYF
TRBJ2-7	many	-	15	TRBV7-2	TGTGCCAGCAGCTTAGTGTCAGGCGCCCCGTACGAGCAGTACTTC	CASSLVSGAPYEQYF
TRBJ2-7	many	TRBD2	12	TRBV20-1	TGCAGTGCCGGGACTAGCGGGAGAGAGCAGTACTTC	CSAGTSGREQYF
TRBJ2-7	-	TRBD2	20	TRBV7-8	TGTGCCAGCAGCTCCTACCGACTCTGGACTAAGCGGGAAGGGAGCTACGAGCAGTACTTC	CASSSYRLWTKREGSYEQYF
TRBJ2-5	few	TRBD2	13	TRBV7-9	TGTGCCAGCGAACTAGCGGAACTTGGGACCCAGTACTTC	CASELAELGTQYF
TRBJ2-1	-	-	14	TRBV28	TGTGCCAGCAGTTTATGGCCTTCCCACAATGAGCAGTTCTTC	CASSLWPSHNEQFF
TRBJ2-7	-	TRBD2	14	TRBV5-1	TGCGCCAGCAGCTTGGCTAGCGGGCCCTACGAGCAGTACTTC	CASSLASGPYEQYF
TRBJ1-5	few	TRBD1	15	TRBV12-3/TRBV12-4	TGTGCCAGCAGTTCAGGTGGGACAGCTTATCAGCCCCAGCATTTT	CASSSGGTAYQPQHF
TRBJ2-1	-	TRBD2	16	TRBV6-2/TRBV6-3	TGTGCCAGCGCGGTCAGGAGCGGGAGTTTATCTCCTGAGCAGTTCTTC	CASAVRSGSLSPEQFF
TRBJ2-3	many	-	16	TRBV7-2	TGTGCCAGCAGCTTAGATGGAGGGGGGTCCACAGATACGCAGTATTTT	CASSLDGGGSTDTQYF
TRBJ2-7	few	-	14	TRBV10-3	TGTGCCATCAGTGAGCCGGAGGTGGGCTACGAGCAGTACTTC	CAISEPEVGYEQYF
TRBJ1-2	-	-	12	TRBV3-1	TGTGCCAGCAGCCAACTAAGTGATGGCTACACCTTC	CASSQLSDGYTF
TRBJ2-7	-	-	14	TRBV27	TGTGCCAGCAGTTCCCAACTCAGGGGTAACGAGCAGTACTTC	CASSSQLRGNEQYF
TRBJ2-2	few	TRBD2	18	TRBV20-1	TGCAGTGCTAGAACGTACCGACTAGCGGGTACGAACACCGGGGAGCTGTTTTTT	CSARTYRLAGTNTGELFF
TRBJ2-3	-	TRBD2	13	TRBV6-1	TGTGCCACCGCGGGGACTACTACAGATACGCAGTATTTT	CATAGTTTDTQYF
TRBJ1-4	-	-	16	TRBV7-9	TGTGCCAGCAGCTTTACTAAAAGGGGCACTAATGAAAAACTGTTTTTT	CASSFTKRGTNEKLFF
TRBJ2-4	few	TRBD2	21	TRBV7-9	TGTGCCAGCAGCTCGGGAGGGGGTCGACAGTCCTGGGGGCTAGCCAAAAACATTCAGTACTTC	CASSSGGGRQSWGLAKNIQYF
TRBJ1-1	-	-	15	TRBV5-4	TGTGCCAGCAGCCCCCCGGGAAACATGAACACTGAAGCTTTCTTT	CASSPPGNMNTEAFF
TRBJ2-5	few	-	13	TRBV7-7	TGTGCCAGCAGTAAGGACATCCAAGAGACCCAGTACTTC	CASSKDIQETQYF
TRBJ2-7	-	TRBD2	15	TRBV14	TGTGCCAGCAGCCAAGCGCCTAGCGGGTATAGCGAGCAGTACTTC	CASSQAPSGYSEQYF
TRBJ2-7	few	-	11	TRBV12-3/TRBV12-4	TGTGCCAGCAGTCGACAGAGAGAGCAGTACTTC	CASSRQREQYF
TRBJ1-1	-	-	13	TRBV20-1	TGCAGTGCTAGTTCCAGAGGGAACACTGAAGCTTTCTTT	CSASSRGNTEAFF
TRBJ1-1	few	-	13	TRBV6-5	TGTGCCAGCAATAGCCTTGGGGACACTGAAGCTTTCTTT	CASNSLGDTEAFF
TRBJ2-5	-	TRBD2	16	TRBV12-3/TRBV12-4	TGTGCCAGCAGTTTGGGTAGCGGGAGGCCCCAAGAGACCCAGTACTTC	CASSLGSGRPQETQYF
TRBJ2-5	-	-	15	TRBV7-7	TGTGCCAGCAGCTTCGGGGGAGCGCCTCAAGAGACCCAGTACTTC	CASSFGGAPQETQYF
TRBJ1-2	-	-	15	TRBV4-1	TGCGCCAGCAGCCAAGTTCCAGGGGCTATCTATGGCTACACCTTC	CASSQVPGAIYGYTF
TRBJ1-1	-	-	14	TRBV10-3	TGTGCCATCAGTGTAACGGGCAGGGATAGTGAAGCTTTCTTT	CAISVTGRDSEAFF
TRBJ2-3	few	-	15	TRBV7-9	TGTGCCAGCAGCTTACCAGGGGGGGGCACGAATACGCAGTATTTT	CASSLPGGGTNTQYF
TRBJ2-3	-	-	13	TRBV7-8	TGTGCCAGCAGCCGAGGGTCCACAGATACGCAGTATTTT	CASSRGSTDTQYF
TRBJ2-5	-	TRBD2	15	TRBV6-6	TGTGCCAGCAGTTACTCGTCCACTAGCGTACAGACCCAGTACTTC	CASSYSSTSVQTQYF
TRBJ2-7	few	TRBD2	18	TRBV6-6	TGTGCCAGCAGACCTGGGACTAGCGGGAGGGTAGACTGGGGCGAGCAGTACTTC	CASRPGTSGRVDWGEQYF
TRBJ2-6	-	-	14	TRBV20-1	TGCAGTGCTAGTAAAGCCTCTGGGGCCAACGTCCTGACTTTC	CSASKASGANVLTF
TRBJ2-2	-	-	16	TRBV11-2	TGTGCCAGCAGCTTAGTCAGAGGGTATAGCACCGGGGAGCTGTTTTTT	CASSLVRGYSTGELFF
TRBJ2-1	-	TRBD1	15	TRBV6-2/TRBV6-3	TGTGCCAGCAGCCTACGCCAGGCAGGGGGTAGTGAGCAGTTCTTC	CASSLRQAGGSEQFF
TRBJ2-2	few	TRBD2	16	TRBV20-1	TGCAGTGCTGGTGGACTAGCGGGAGCAAAAACCGGGGAGCTGTTTTTT	CSAGGLAGAKTGELFF